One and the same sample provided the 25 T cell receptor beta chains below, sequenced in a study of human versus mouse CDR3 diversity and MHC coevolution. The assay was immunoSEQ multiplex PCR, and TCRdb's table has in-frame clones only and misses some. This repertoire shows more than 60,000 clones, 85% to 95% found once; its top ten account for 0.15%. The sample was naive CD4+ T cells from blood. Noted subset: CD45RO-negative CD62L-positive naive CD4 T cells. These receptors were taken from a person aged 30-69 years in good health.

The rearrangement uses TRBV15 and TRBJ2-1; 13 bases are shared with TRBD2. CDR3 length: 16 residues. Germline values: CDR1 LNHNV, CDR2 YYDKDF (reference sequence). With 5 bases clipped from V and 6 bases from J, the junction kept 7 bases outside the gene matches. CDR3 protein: CATSSRLAGGINEQFF. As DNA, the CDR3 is TGTGCCACCAGCTCACGACTAGCGGGGGGTATCAATGAGCAGTTCTTC.

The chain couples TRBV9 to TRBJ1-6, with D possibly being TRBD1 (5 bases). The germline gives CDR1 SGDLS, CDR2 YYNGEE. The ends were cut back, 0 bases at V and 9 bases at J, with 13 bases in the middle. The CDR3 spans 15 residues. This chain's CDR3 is CASSVEGLSRSPLHF. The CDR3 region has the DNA TGTGCCAGCAGCGTAGAGGGGCTCAGCCGTTCACCCCTCCACTTT.

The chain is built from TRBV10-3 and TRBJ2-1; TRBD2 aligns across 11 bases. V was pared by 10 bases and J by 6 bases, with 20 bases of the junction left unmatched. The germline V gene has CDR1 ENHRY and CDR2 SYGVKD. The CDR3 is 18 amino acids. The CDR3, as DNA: TGTGCCACCACCCCCTCATTAACTAGCGGGAGCTTCTCCAATGAGCAGTTCTTC. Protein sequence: CATTPSLTSGSFSNEQFF.

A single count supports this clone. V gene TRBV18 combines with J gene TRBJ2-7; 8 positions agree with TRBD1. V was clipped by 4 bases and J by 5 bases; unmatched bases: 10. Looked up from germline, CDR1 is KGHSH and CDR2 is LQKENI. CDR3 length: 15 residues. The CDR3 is CASSQQTGVTDEQYF. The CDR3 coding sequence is TGTGCCAGCTCACAGCAGACAGGGGTTACCGACGAGCAGTACTTC.

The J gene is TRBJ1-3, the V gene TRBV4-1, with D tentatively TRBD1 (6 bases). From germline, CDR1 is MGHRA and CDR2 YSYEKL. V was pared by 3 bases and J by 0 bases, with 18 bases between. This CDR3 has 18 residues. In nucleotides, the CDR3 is TGCGCCAGCAGCCACCGAAAGGGGGAAATCCTCTCTGGAAACACCATATATTTT. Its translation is CASSHRKGEILSGNTIYF.

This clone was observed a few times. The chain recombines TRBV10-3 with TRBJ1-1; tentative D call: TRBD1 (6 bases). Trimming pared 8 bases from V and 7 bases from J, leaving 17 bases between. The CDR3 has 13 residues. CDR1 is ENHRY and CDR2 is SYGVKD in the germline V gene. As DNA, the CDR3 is TGTGCCATCTCTCTCCCAGGGGAGGGTGAAGCTTTCTTT. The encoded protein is CAISLPGEGEAFF.

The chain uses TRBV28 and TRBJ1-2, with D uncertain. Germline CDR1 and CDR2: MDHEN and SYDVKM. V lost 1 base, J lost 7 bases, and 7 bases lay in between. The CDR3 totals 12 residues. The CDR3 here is CASSLFAGGYTF. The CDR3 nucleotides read TGTGCCAGCAGTTTATTTGCGGGTGGCTACACCTTC.

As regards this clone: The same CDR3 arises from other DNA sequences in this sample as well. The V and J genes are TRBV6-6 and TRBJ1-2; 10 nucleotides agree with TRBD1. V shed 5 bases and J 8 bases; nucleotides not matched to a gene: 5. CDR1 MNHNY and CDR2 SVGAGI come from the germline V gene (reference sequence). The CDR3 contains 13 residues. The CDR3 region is CASSPGQGVGYTF. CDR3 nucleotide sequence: TGTGCCAGCAGTCCTGGACAGGGGGTCGGCTACACCTTC.

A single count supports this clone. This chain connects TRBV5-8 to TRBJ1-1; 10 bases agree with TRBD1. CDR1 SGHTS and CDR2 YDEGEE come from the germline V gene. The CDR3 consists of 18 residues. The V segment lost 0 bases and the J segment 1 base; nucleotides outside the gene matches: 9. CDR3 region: CASSLDRGGTGANTEAFF. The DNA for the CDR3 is TGTGCCAGCAGCTTGGATAGGGGAGGGACAGGGGCGAACACTGAAGCTTTCTTT.

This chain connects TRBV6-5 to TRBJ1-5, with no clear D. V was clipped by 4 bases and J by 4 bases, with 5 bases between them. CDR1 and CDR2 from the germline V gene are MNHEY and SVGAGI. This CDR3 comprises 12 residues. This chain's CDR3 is CASSFQNQPQHF. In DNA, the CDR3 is TGTGCCAGCAGTTTTCAGAATCAGCCCCAGCATTTT.

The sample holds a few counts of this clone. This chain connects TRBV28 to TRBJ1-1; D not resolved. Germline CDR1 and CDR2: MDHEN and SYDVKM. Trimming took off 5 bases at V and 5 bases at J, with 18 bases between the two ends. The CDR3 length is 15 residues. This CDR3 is CASSPYKLAHTEAFF. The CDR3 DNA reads TGTGCCAGCAGTCCTTACAAGTTGGCACATACTGAAGCTTTCTTT.

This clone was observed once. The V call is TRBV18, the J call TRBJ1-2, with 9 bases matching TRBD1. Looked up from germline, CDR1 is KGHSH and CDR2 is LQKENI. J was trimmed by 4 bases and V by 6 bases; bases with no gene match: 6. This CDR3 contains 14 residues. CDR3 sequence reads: CASSPGQGSYGYTF. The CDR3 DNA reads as TGTGCCAGCTCTCCAGGACAGGGGTCCTATGGCTACACCTTC.

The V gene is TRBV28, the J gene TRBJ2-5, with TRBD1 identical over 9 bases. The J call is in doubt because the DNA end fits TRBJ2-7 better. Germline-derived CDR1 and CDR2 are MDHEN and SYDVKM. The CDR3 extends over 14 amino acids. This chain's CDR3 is CASSTPGQGNEQYF. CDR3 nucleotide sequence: TGTGCCAGCTCTACGCCGGGACAGGGAAACGAGCAGTACTTC.

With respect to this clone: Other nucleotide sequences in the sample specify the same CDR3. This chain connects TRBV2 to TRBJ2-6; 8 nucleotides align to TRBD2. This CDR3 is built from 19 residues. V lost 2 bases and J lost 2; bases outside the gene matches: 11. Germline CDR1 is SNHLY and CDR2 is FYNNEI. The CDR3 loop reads CASSELGLAGSAGANVLTF. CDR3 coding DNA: TGTGCCAGCAGTGAACTTGGATTAGCGGGGAGCGCTGGGGCCAACGTCCTGACTTTC.

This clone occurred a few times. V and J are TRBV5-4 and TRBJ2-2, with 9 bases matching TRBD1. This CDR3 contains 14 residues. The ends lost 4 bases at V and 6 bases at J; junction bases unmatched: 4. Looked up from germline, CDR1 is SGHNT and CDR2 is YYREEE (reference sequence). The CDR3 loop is CASSNRGPAGELFF. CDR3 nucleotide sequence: TGTGCCAGCAGCAACAGGGGGCCGGCCGGGGAGCTGTTTTTT.

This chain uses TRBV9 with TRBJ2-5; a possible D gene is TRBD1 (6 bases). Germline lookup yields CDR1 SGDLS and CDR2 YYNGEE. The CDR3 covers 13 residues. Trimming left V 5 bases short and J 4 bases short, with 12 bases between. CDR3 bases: TGTGCCAGCAGTGGCAGGGGATCAGAGACCCAGTACTTC. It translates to CASSGRGSETQYF.

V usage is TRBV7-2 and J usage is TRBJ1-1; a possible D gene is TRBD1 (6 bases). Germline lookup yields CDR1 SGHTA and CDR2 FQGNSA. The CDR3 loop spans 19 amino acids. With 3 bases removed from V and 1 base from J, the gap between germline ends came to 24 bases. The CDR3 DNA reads TGTGCCAGCAGCTTTCCTCTGAGGGGACCTAGGGACAAGAACACTGAAGCTTTCTTT. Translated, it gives CASSFPLRGPRDKNTEAFF.

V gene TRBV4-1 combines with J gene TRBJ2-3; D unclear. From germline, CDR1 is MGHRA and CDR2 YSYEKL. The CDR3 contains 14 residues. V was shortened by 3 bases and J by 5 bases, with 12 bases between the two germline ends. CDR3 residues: CASSQPGSGDTQYF. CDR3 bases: TGCGCCAGCAGCCAGCCCGGATCAGGAGATACGCAGTATTTT.

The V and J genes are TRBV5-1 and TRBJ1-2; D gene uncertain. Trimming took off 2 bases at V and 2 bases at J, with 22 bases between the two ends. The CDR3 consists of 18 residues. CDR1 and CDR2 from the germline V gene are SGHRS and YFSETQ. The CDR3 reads CASSFGDTLIGRNYGYTF. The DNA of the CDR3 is TGCGCCAGCAGCTTCGGCGACACTTTAATCGGAAGGAACTATGGCTACACCTTC.

The CDR3 DNA reads as TGTGCCAGCAGGATGACAGGGTATAGCAATCAGCCCCAGCATTTT. Translated, it gives CASRMTGYSNQPQHF. This chain joins TRBV28 and TRBJ1-5, with 7 bases lining up with TRBD1. Germline V CDR1 and CDR2: MDHEN, SYDVKM. The CDR3 has 15 amino acids. The trim removed 6 bases at V and 0 bases at J, leaving 5 bases unmatched.

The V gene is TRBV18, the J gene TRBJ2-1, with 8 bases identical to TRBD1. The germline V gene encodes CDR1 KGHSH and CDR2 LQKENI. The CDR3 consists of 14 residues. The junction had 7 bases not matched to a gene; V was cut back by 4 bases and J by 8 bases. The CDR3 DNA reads TGTGCCAGCTCACGTAGACAGGGGATCGATGAGCAGTTCTTC. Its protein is CASSRRQGIDEQFF.

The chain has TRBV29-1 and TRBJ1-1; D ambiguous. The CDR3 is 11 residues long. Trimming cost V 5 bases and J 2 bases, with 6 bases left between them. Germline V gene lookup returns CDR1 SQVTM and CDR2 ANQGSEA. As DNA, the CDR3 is TGCAGCGTTACGGTTAACACTGAAGCTTTCTTT. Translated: CSVTVNTEAFF.

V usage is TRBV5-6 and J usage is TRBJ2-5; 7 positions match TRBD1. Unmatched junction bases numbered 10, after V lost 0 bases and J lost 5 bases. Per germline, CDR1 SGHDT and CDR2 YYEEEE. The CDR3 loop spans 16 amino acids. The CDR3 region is CASSLEHRGPVETQYF. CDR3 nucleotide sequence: TGTGCCAGCAGCTTGGAGCACAGGGGCCCTGTGGAGACCCAGTACTTC.

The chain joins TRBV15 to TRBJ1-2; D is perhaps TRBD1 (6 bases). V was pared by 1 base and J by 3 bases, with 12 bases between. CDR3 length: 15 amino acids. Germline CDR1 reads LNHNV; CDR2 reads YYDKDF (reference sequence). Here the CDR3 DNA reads TGTGCCACCAGCAGAGGCGGCAGGGGCGACTATGGCTACACCTTC. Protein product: CATSRGGRGDYGYTF. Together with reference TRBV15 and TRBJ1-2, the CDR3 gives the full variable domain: DAMVIQNPRYQVTQFGKPVTLSCSQTLNHNVMYWYQQKSSQAPKLLFHYYDKDFNNEADTPDNFQSRRPNTSFCFLDIRSPGLGDTAMYLCATSRGGRGDYGYTFGSGTRLTVV.

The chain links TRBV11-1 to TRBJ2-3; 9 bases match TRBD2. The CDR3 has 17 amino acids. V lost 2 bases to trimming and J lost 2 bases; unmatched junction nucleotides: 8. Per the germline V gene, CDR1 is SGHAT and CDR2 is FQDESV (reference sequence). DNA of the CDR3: TGTGCCAGCAGCTTACGGCTAGCGGGACTTTACACAGATACGCAGTATTTT. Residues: CASSLRLAGLYTDTQYF.